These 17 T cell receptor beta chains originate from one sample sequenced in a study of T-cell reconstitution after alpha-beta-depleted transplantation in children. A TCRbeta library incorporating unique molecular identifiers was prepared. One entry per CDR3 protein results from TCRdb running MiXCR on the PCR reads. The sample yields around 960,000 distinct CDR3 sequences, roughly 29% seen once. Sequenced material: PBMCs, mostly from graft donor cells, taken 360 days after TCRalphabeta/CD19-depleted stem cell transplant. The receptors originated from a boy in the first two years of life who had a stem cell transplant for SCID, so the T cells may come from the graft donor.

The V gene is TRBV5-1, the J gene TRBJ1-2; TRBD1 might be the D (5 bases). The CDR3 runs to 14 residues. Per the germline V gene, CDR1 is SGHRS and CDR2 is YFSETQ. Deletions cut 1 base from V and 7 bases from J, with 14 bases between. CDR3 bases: TGCGCCAGCAGCTTGCGGGACCCGTCCGGTGGCTACACCTTC. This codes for CASSLRDPSGGYTF.

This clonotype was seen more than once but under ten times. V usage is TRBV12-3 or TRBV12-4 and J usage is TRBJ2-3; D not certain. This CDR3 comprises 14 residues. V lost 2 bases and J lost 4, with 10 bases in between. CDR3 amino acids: CASSLRSTADTQYF. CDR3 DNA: TGTGCCAGCAGTTTAAGGAGCACTGCAGATACGCAGTATTTT.

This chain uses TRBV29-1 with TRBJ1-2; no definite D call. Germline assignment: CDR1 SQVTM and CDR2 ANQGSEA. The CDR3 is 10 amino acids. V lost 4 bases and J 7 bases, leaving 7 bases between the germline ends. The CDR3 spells CSVAGIGYTF. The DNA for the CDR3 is TGCAGCGTTGCGGGGATTGGCTACACCTTC.

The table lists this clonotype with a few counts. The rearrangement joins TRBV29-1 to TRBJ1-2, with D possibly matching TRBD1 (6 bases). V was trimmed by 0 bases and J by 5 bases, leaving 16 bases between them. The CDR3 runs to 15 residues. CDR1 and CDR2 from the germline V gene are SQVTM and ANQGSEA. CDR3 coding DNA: TGCAGCGTTGAAGATCCACAGGGCCAGGCGTATGGCTACACCTTC. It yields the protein CSVEDPQGQAYGYTF.

The CDR3 is CASSQQPGLAHNEQFF. The DNA for the CDR3 is TGTGCCAGCAGTCAACAACCGGGACTAGCCCACAATGAGCAGTTCTTC. V and J are TRBV12-3 or TRBV12-4 and TRBJ2-1; 9 bases line up with TRBD2. The CDR3 sequence is 16 residues long. Germline trimming cut 5 bases from V and 5 bases from J; bases unmatched to any gene: 10.

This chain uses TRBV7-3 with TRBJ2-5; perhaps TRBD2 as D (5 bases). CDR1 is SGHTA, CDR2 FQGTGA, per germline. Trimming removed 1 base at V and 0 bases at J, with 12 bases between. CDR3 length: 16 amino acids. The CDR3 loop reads CASSLIPTRDQETQYF. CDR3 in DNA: TGTGCCAGCAGCTTAATCCCCACTAGGGACCAAGAGACCCAGTACTTC. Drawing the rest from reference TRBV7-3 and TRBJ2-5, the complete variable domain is GAGVSQTPSNKVTEKGKYVELRCDPISGHTALYWYRQSLGQGPEFLIYFQGTGAADDSGLPNDRFFAVRPEGSVSTLKIQRTERGDSAVYLCASSLIPTRDQETQYFGPGTRLLVL.

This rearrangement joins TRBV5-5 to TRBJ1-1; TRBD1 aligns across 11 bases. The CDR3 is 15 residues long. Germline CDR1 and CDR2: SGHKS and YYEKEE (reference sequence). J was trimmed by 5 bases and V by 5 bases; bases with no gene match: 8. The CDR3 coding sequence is TGTGCCAGCAGATTTGGGACAGGGGGACTAACTGAAGCTTTCTTT. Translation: CASRFGTGGLTEAFF.

This CDR3 reads CASSPSSTQYF. The CDR3 coding sequence is TGTGCCAGCAGCCCGTCATCGACCCAGTACTTC. The V and J genes are TRBV11-2 and TRBJ2-5; D unclear. The CDR3 runs to 11 residues. The V and J ends lost 5 bases and 7 bases respectively, with 8 bases between them. Per the germline V gene, CDR1 is SGHAT and CDR2 is FQNNGV.

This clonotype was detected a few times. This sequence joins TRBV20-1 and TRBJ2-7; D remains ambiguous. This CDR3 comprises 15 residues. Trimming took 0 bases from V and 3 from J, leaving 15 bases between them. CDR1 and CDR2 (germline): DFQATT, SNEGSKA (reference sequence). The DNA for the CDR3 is TGCAGTGCTAGAGACACAAGGGTGGGGTACTACGAGCAGTACTTC. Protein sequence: CSARDTRVGYYEQYF.

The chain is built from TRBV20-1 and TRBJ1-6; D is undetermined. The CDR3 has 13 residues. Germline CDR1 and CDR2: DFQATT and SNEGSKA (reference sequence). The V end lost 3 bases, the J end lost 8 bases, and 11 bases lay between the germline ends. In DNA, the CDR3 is TGCAGTGCTAGGATACATGCGGATTCACCCCTCCACTTT. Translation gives CSARIHADSPLHF.

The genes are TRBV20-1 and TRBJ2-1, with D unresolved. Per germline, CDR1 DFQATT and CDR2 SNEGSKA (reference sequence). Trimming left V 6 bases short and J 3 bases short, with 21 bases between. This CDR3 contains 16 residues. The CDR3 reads CSAGSPDPRDYNEQFF. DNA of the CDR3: TGCAGTGCCGGTAGCCCAGACCCAAGGGACTACAATGAGCAGTTCTTC.

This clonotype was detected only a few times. The chain's CDR3 is CASSQGDHKETQYF. The CDR3 DNA follows: TGCGCCAGCAGCCAAGGGGACCATAAAGAGACCCAGTACTTC. V is TRBV4-1 and J is TRBJ2-5; either TRBD1 or TRBD2 may fit D (5 bases each). There are 14 residues in the CDR3. V lost 1 base and J 3 bases, leaving 9 bases between the germline ends. Germline V gene sequence: CDR1 MGHRA, CDR2 YSYEKL.

DNA of the CDR3: TGTGCCAGCAGAGCGACAGCTCCCAAGTATGGCTCCTATAATTCACCCCTCCACTTT. Its translation: CASRATAPKYGSYNSPLHF. This sequence joins TRBV12-3 or TRBV12-4 and TRBJ1-6; D is possibly TRBD1 (5 bases). The CDR3 spans 19 residues. The V end lost 6 bases, the J end lost 0 bases, and 21 bases lay between the germline ends.

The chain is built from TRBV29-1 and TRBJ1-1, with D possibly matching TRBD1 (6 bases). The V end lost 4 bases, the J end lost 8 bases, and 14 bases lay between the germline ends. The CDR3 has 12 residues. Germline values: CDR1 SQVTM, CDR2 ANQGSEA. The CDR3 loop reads CSVARKGVEAFF. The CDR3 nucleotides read TGCAGCGTTGCCCGCAAGGGGGTGGAAGCTTTCTTT.

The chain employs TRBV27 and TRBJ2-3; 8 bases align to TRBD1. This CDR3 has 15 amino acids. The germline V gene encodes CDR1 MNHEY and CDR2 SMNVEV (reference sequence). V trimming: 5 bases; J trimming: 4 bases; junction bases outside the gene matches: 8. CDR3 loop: CASSQRQGTPDTQYF. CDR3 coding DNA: TGTGCCAGCAGTCAGAGACAGGGGACTCCAGATACGCAGTATTTT.

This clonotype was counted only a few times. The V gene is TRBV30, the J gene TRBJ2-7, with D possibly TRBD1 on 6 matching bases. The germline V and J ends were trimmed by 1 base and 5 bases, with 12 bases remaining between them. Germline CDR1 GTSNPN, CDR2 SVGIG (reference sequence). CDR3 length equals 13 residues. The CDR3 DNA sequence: TGTGCCTGGAGTGACAGGGTCATCAACGAGCAGTACTTC. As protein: CAWSDRVINEQYF. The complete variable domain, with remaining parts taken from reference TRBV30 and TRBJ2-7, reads SQTIHQWPATLVQPVGSPLSLECTVEGTSNPNLYWYRQAAGRGLQLLFYSVGIGQISSEVPQNLSASRPQDRQFILSSKKLLLSDSGFYLCAWSDRVINEQYFGPGTRLTVT.

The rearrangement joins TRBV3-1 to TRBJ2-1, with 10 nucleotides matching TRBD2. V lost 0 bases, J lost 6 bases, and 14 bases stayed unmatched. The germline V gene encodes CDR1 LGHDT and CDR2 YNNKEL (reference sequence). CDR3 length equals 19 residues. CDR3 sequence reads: CASSQDGGKGLAWANEQFF. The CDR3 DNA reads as TGTGCCAGCAGCCAAGATGGGGGGAAGGGACTAGCGTGGGCCAATGAGCAGTTCTTC.